These T cell receptor beta chains were read from a single sample in a study of Graves' ophthalmopathy and Graves' hyperthyroidism. MiXCR, run by TCRdb on the multiplex PCR reads, gives a single entry per CDR3 protein. Here the sample spans hundreds of thousands of distinct CDR3 sequences, 20% to 25% being singletons. What was sequenced was peripheral blood. These receptor sequences come from a woman between 18 and 29 years old with stable Graves' hyperthyroidism. Some clones in this sample may be carry-over from other donors' samples. Both conserved end residues are part of each CDR3. Each record gives: D gene, J gene, V gene, clone size, CDR3 protein, CDR3 DNA. A D gene is named only where the DNA matches it firmly. Clone sizes are given selectively: once, few, many, or a class where the clone is expanded.

. TRBJ2-7 TRBV4-1 . CASSQEIRVHEQYF TGCGCCAGCAGCCAAGAGATCAGGGTCCACGAGCAGTACTTC
. TRBJ2-7 TRBV20-1 many CSARRGGSSYEQYF TGCAGTGCTAGACGGGGTGGGAGCTCCTACGAGCAGTACTTC
. TRBJ1-1 TRBV28 few CASSRQPRALNTEAFF TGTGCCAGCAGTCGACAGCCCAGGGCTTTGAACACTGAAGCTTTCTTT
TRBD1 TRBJ1-5 TRBV6-1 many CASSESLAGGRNQPQHF TGTGCCAGCAGTGAAAGTTTGGCAGGGGGCCGCAATCAGCCCCAGCATTTT
. TRBJ1-1 TRBV19 many CASSTQDVNTEAFF TGTGCCAGTAGTACCCAGGACGTGAACACTGAAGCTTTCTTT
. TRBJ2-7 TRBV5-1 . CASSLHPDSLPYEQYF TGCGCCAGCAGCTTGCATCCGGACAGTCTCCCCTACGAGCAGTACTTC
TRBD2 TRBJ2-7 TRBV7-2 many CASSLAPSGSLPYEQYF TGTGCCAGCAGCTTAGCCCCTAGCGGGAGCTTGCCCTACGAGCAGTACTTC
TRBD2 TRBJ2-7 TRBV29-1 . CSGGLAGLREQYF TGCAGCGGAGGACTAGCGGGGTTGAGGGAGCAGTACTTC
. TRBJ1-5 TRBV10-3 few CAISELYNQPQHF TGTGCCATCAGTGAGTTATATAATCAGCCCCAGCATTTT
TRBD1 TRBJ1-5 TRBV2 few CASSEQWTGGRPQHF TGTGCCAGCAGTGAACAATGGACAGGGGGTAGGCCCCAGCATTTT
TRBD2 TRBJ2-7 TRBV24-1 few CATSDRTSGSSEQYF TGTGCCACCAGTGATAGGACTAGCGGGAGCTCCGAGCAGTACTTC
TRBD1 TRBJ1-2 TRBV7-9 few CASSSRQGTIYGYTF TGTGCCAGCAGCTCCCGACAGGGGACCATCTATGGCTACACCTTC
. TRBJ2-7 TRBV6-5 many CASSYPGGRGEQYF TGTGCCAGCAGTTACCCCGGAGGGCGTGGGGAGCAGTACTTC
TRBD1 TRBJ1-1 TRBV5-1 few CASSWGDRGDTEAFF TGCGCCAGCAGCTGGGGGGACAGGGGGGACACTGAAGCTTTCTTT
. TRBJ1-2 TRBV3-1 few CASSQMAKTYGYTF TGTGCCAGCAGCCAAATGGCGAAGACCTATGGCTACACCTTC
. TRBJ1-1 TRBV11-1 many CASSLWEGHLGNTEAFF TGTGCCAGCAGCTTATGGGAAGGGCACCTGGGGAACACTGAAGCTTTCTTT
TRBD1 TRBJ1-2 TRBV20-1 many CSAPLTGNGYTF TGCAGTGCTCCGTTGACAGGGAATGGCTACACCTTC
. TRBJ2-5 TRBV27 . CASSPHWGSPQETQYF TGTGCCAGCAGCCCCCACTGGGGAAGCCCTCAAGAGACCCAGTACTTC
TRBD1 TRBJ2-7 TRBV6-2/TRBV6-3 . CASSDWDRSYWYEQYF TGTGCCAGCAGTGATTGGGACAGATCTTACTGGTACGAGCAGTACTTC
TRBD1 TRBJ2-7 TRBV12-3/TRBV12-4 many CASSDGQGLSYEQYF TGTGCCAGCAGCGACGGACAGGGTCTCTCCTACGAGCAGTACTTC
TRBD1 TRBJ2-5 TRBV12-3/TRBV12-4 many CASIAGTGPQETQYF TGTGCCAGCATCGCCGGGACAGGGCCTCAAGAGACCCAGTACTTC
. TRBJ1-1 TRBV5-1 many CASSLDAINTEAFF TGCGCCAGCAGCTTGGACGCAATTAACACTGAAGCTTTCTTT
TRBD1 TRBJ1-6 TRBV18 many CASSLQGALSPLHF TGTGCCAGCTCACTACAGGGGGCGTTGTCACCCCTCCACTTT
TRBD1 TRBJ2-7 TRBV5-1 . CAGDRYEQYF TGCGCCGGGGACAGATACGAGCAGTACTTC
. TRBJ2-7 TRBV5-1 . CASSLAGLGGSYEQYF TGCGCCAGCAGCTTGGCCGGCCTGGGAGGAAGCTACGAGCAGTACTTC
. TRBJ2-5 TRBV6-5 many CASSYPTNTQETQYF TGTGCCAGCAGTTATCCGACAAACACCCAAGAGACCCAGTACTTC
. TRBJ2-7 TRBV5-1 many CASSLRQETYEQYF TGCGCCAGCAGCCTCAGACAGGAGACCTACGAGCAGTACTTC
TRBD2 TRBJ2-5 TRBV12-3/TRBV12-4 . CASNGLGAETQYF TGTGCCAGCAACGGACTAGGGGCCGAGACCCAGTACTTC
TRBD1 TRBJ2-7 TRBV20-1 many CSARWTGLREQYF TGCAGTGCTAGATGGACAGGGCTTCGCGAGCAGTACTTC
. TRBJ2-2 TRBV12-3/TRBV12-4 many CASSTTLSAGPGELFF TGTGCCAGCAGTACCACCTTATCCGCTGGGCCCGGGGAGCTGTTTTTT
TRBD1 TRBJ2-5 TRBV11-2 many CASSWPGQGTSETQYF TGTGCCAGCAGCTGGCCGGGACAGGGGACGTCAGAGACCCAGTACTTC
. TRBJ1-1 TRBV6-2/TRBV6-3 many CASSQGAEAFF TGTGCCAGCAGTCAGGGCGCTGAAGCTTTCTTT